Only a few counts were recorded for the clone carrying this T cell receptor (beta chain). What it binds is not known. The data derive from a study of T cell repertoires in cytomegalovirus infection. Study context: Use of recently identified HLA-C-restricted and well-studied HLA-B-restricted CMV epitopes was part of the study. Through public TCR beta signatures, both CMV infection and matching HLA type were indicated.

TCRdb processed the reads anew with MiXCR; each CDR3 protein has one entry. Among tens of thousands of distinct CDR3 sequences, 20% were seen once, and the ten largest hold 73%. Germline lookup yields CDR1 LGHNT and CDR2 FRNRAP. Unmatched junction bases numbered 20, after V lost 5 bases and J lost 8 bases. The CDR3 totals 19 residues. The source was CD8+ T cells from cultured PBMCs, collected from culture after CMV antigen stimulation. This sequence joins TRBV12-5 and TRBJ2-1; 11 positions match TRBD1. The sequence was collected from a human donor in good health (CMV status not recorded). Some clones in this sample may be carry-over from other donors' samples. The CDR3, as DNA: TGTGCTAGTGGTCCTTCTATAGAGAACCGGGACAGGGGGTTTGATGAGCAGTTCTTC. It translates to CASGPSIENRDRGFDEQFF.